The 22 T cell receptor beta chains reported below all come from one sample, sequenced in a study of graft-versus-host responses after intestinal transplantation. These receptors are not linked to any known antigen. Method: immunoSEQ multiplex PCR; TCRdb's copy keeps in-frame clones and lacks some. The repertoire holds more than 70,000 clones, with about nine tenths as singletons. The specimen was unstimulated CD8+ T cells sorted from spleen or lymph node cells, collected before transplant. The receptor source for this set is a human donor who was the organ donor for an intestinal transplant.

CDR3 bases: TGCAGCGTTGTAAGCTTTGAGAACAGTTTGGAGACCCAGTACTTC. It is translated as CSVVSFENSLETQYF. The chain employs TRBV29-1 and TRBJ2-5; unclear D gene. CDR3 length: 15 residues. Germline assignment: CDR1 SQVTM and CDR2 ANQGSEA. The V gene lost 4 bases and the J gene lost 5 bases, with 20 bases spanning the gap.

The V gene is TRBV7-3, the J gene TRBJ1-1; D is possibly TRBD1 (6 bases). Germline CDR1 SGHTA, CDR2 FQGTGA. This CDR3 contains 14 residues. Trimming removed 1 base at V and 4 bases at J, with 10 bases between. CDR3 sequence: CASSLNRVGTEAFF. The CDR3 DNA sequence: TGTGCCAGCAGCTTAAACAGGGTGGGCACTGAAGCTTTCTTT. Variable domain in full (rest from reference TRBV7-3 and TRBJ1-1): GAGVSQTPSNKVTEKGKYVELRCDPISGHTALYWYRQSLGQGPEFLIYFQGTGAADDSGLPNDRFFAVRPEGSVSTLKIQRTERGDSAVYLCASSLNRVGTEAFFGQGTRLTVV.

The chain has TRBV29-1 and TRBJ2-6; TRBD1 might be the D (6 bases). V lost 0 bases and J 0 bases, leaving 12 bases between the germline ends. CDR1 and CDR2 from the germline V gene are SQVTM and ANQGSEA. The CDR3 length is 17 residues. CDR3 sequence reads: CSVEDAGALSGANVLTF. Written as DNA, the CDR3 is TGCAGCGTTGAAGATGCAGGGGCGCTCTCTGGGGCCAACGTCCTGACTTTC.

This sequence joins TRBV11-3 and TRBJ1-1; no clear D gene. The germline gives CDR1 SGHNT, CDR2 YENEEA. The CDR3 extends over 12 amino acids. V lost 4 bases to trimming and J lost 3 bases, with 6 bases between them. The CDR3 here is CASSSGDTEAFF. The CDR3 bases are TGTGCCAGCAGCTCAGGTGACACTGAAGCTTTCTTT.

V usage is TRBV4-3 and J usage is TRBJ1-1; D gene ambiguous. V shed 4 bases and J shed 11 bases, with 11 bases lying between them. The V gene's germline CDR1 is LGHNA and CDR2 YSLEER. This CDR3 is built from 11 residues. CDR3 DNA sequence: TGCGCCAGCAGCCTCCCGGGGATGGCTTTCTTT. It translates to CASSLPGMAFF.

J is TRBJ2-7 and V is TRBV6-5; weak D call: TRBD1 (5 bases). This CDR3 has 12 amino acids. Germline lookup yields CDR1 MNHEY and CDR2 SVGAGI. Trimming stripped 5 bases from V and 0 bases from J, with 5 bases between. CDR3 amino acids: CASSDSSYEQYF. CDR3 DNA: TGTGCCAGCAGTGACAGCTCCTACGAGCAGTACTTC.

V and J are TRBV4-2 and TRBJ2-6, with D tentatively TRBD1 (5 bases). Germline CDR1 reads LGHNA; CDR2 reads YNFKEQ. Trimming removed 2 bases from V and 3 bases from J, with 23 bases in between. The CDR3 has 20 amino acids. The CDR3 sequence is CASSQRVPSYRGRGANVLTF. DNA for the CDR3: TGTGCCAGCAGCCAAAGGGTTCCATCCTATAGGGGTCGTGGGGCCAACGTCCTGACTTTC.

The V call is TRBV28, the J call TRBJ1-6; tentatively, D is TRBD1 (5 bases). V shed 5 bases and J shed 3 bases, with 11 bases lying between them. CDR1 and CDR2 (germline): MDHEN, SYDVKM. The CDR3 length is 15 residues. The CDR3 sequence is CASSIGAGYNSPLHF. As DNA, the CDR3 is TGTGCCAGCAGTATAGGGGCCGGCTATAATTCACCCCTCCACTTT.

The chain uses TRBV5-1 and TRBJ1-2, with 10 bases lining up with TRBD1. J lost 4 bases, V lost 6 bases, and 9 bases had no gene match. The V gene's germline CDR1 is SGHRS and CDR2 YFSETQ. This CDR3 has 15 amino acids. For the CDR3, the DNA is TGCGCCAGCAAAGGGGCCAGGACAGGGGGCTATGGCTACACCTTC. Translating it yields CASKGARTGGYGYTF.

In DNA form, the CDR3 reads TGTGCCAGCAGCTCAGCTATCTCCTACGAGCAGTACTTC. Translated: CASSSAISYEQYF. The chain has TRBV7-2 and TRBJ2-7; D not resolved. Trimming removed 4 bases from V and 0 bases from J, with 7 bases in between. Germline CDR1 and CDR2: SGHTA and FQGNSA. The CDR3 length is 13 residues.

The chain employs TRBV6-5 and TRBJ1-2, with 7 bases aligning to TRBD1. V was pared by 2 bases and J by 6 bases, with 3 bases of the junction left unmatched. The CDR3 length is 13 residues. Germline CDR1 reads MNHEY; CDR2 reads SVGAGI. The CDR3 sequence: CASSYTGADGYTF. The CDR3 nucleotides are TGTGCCAGCAGTTACACAGGGGCGGATGGCTACACCTTC.

The chain couples TRBV11-2 to TRBJ2-5, with 8 bases lining up with TRBD2. The ends lost 5 bases at V and 5 bases at J; junction bases unmatched: 7. Per the germline V gene, CDR1 is SGHAT and CDR2 is FQNNGV. There are 14 residues in the CDR3. The CDR3 sequence: CASSGSGGSETQYF. The CDR3 DNA reads TGTGCCAGCAGCGGCTCGGGGGGGTCGGAGACCCAGTACTTC.

In this sample, this clone turned up once. The V gene is TRBV5-4, the J gene TRBJ2-7; unclear D gene. Trimming shortened V by 0 bases and J by 7 bases, and 8 bases separated the two germline ends. Germline V gene lookup returns CDR1 SGHNT and CDR2 YYREEE (reference sequence). CDR3 length: 12 residues. CDR3 loop: CASSLAQREQYF. In DNA form, the CDR3 reads TGTGCCAGCAGCTTGGCCCAGAGGGAGCAGTACTTC.

V gene TRBV6-5 combines with J gene TRBJ1-2; possible D gene TRBD1, 5 bases. This CDR3 contains 16 residues. Trimming removed 0 bases from V and 5 bases from J, with 16 bases in between. Per germline, CDR1 MNHEY and CDR2 SVGAGI. The CDR3 DNA is TGTGCCAGCAGTTACTCAGGGGAAGGTTCGAGTTATGGCTACACCTTC. Translation gives CASSYSGEGSSYGYTF.

CDR3 loop: CASSLQGANEAFF. CDR3 coding DNA: TGTGCCAGCAGCTTACAGGGGGCCAATGAAGCTTTCTTT. The chain combines TRBV11-2 with TRBJ1-1; 8 nucleotides agree with TRBD1. CDR1 SGHAT and CDR2 FQNNGV come from the germline V gene. CDR3 length: 13 residues. V lost 2 bases and J lost 7; bases outside the gene matches: 3. Complete variable domain (other parts from reference TRBV11-2 and TRBJ1-1): EAGVAQSPRYKIIEKRQSVAFWCNPISGHATLYWYQQILGQGPKLLIQFQNNGVVDDSQLPKDRFSAERLKGVDSTLKIQPAKLEDSAVYLCASSLQGANEAFFGQGTRLTVV.

V usage is TRBV30 and J usage is TRBJ2-7, with a tentative D call TRBD2 (5 bases). This CDR3 comprises 12 residues. Germline CDR1 and CDR2: GTSNPN and SVGIG (reference sequence). V lost 3 bases and J 6 bases, leaving 12 bases between the germline ends. The CDR3 DNA sequence: TGTGCCTGGAGGCTGGGGAGCGGCGAGCAGTACTTC. Its translation is CAWRLGSGEQYF.

J is TRBJ2-1 and V is TRBV19, with D perhaps matching TRBD2 (7 bases). Per germline, CDR1 LNHDA and CDR2 SQIVND (reference sequence). Deletions cut 6 bases from V and 5 bases from J, with 14 bases between. The CDR3 spans 14 residues. The chain's CDR3 is CASSDGGTHNEQFF. The CDR3 bases are TGTGCCAGTAGCGACGGGGGGACACACAATGAGCAGTTCTTC. Complete variable domain (other parts from reference TRBV19 and TRBJ2-1): DGGITQSPKYLFRKEGQNVTLSCEQNLNHDAMYWYRQDPGQGLRLIYYSQIVNDFQKGDIAEGYSVSREKKESFPLTVTSAQKNPTAFYLCASSDGGTHNEQFFGPGTRLTVL.

The rearrangement uses TRBV29-1 and TRBJ1-2; D gene unclear. Trimming cost V 4 bases and J 4 bases, with 7 bases left between them. This CDR3 region has 11 residues. Germline CDR1 SQVTM, CDR2 ANQGSEA. CDR3: CSVGAAYGYTF. The CDR3 coding sequence is TGCAGCGTTGGGGCAGCCTATGGCTACACCTTC.

The V gene is TRBV4-3, the J gene TRBJ1-6; D not certain. V was cut by 1 base and J by 7 bases, with 20 bases left in between. This CDR3 has 18 amino acids. The germline CDR1 and CDR2 sequences are LGHNA and YSLEER. In DNA form, the CDR3 reads TGCGCCAGCAGCCAAGGCGGGAGGCGGCAATTACCCAATTCACCCCTCCACTTT. Protein product: CASSQGGRRQLPNSPLHF.

The chain is built from TRBV11-2 and TRBJ1-1; maybe TRBD1 (6 bases). This CDR3 contains 13 residues. The V end was cut by 5 bases, the J end by 4 bases, with 11 bases between. Germline V lookup: CDR1 SGHAT, CDR2 FQNNGV. CDR3 bases: TGTGCCAGCAGCCCGCCCAGGGGCACTGAAGCTTTCTTT. This encodes CASSPPRGTEAFF.

The count of this clone is one. The chain's CDR3 is CASRGQGNNEQFF. The CDR3, as DNA: TGTGCCAGTAGGGGACAGGGGAACAATGAGCAGTTCTTC. This chain links TRBV19 with TRBJ2-1, with TRBD1 matching over 10 bases. Trimming cost V 6 bases and J 5 bases; bases outside gene matches: 1. The CDR3 length is 13 residues. Germline assignment: CDR1 LNHDA and CDR2 SQIVND (reference sequence).

This clone was seen once. The chain employs TRBV4-1 and TRBJ2-5, with 7 positions matching TRBD2. This CDR3 has 19 residues. From germline, CDR1 is MGHRA and CDR2 YSYEKL. V lost 0 bases, J lost 5 bases, and 18 bases stayed unmatched. In DNA form, the CDR3 reads TGCGCCAGCAGCCAAGATTATGGGGACCCCGGGAGTAGCGGGGAGACCCAGTACTTC. Translation gives CASSQDYGDPGSSGETQYF.